This T cell receptor beta chain was retrieved from a study of blood T cells in healthy people across ages. Next came a second PCR, run for roughly 7 to 12 cycles, which used a sample-barcoded 5' primer along with a J-beta primer mix. TCRdb reprocessed the 5' RACE reads with MiXCR, giving one entry per CDR3 protein. Among under 800,000 distinct CDR3 sequences listed, roughly 21% were seen once. This CDR3 has 16 residues. Germline V gene lookup returns CDR1 SGHRS and CDR2 YFSETQ. Losses at the gene ends were 1 base for V and 0 bases for J; bases not matched to a gene: 2. This clonotype was seen only a few times.

The receptor was derived from a man in his 70s in good health. Sequences were obtained from blood. The chain employs TRBV5-1 and TRBJ2-5; 11 bases are shared with TRBD2. The CDR3 DNA is TGCGCCAGCAGCTTGATAGCGGGAGGGCACCAAGAGACCCAGTACTTC. It translates to CASSLIAGGHQETQYF.